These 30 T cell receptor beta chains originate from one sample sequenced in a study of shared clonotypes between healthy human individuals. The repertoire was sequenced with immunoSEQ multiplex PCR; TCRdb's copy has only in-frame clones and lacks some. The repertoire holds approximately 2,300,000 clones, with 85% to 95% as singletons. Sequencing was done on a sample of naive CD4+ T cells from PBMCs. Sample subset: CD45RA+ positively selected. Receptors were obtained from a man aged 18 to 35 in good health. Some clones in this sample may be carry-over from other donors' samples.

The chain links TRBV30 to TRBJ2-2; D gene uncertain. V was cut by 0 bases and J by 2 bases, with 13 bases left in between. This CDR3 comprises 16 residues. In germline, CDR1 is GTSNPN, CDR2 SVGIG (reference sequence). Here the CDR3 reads CAWSVLASSNTGELFF. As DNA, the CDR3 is TGTGCCTGGAGTGTACTGGCCAGCTCAAACACCGGGGAGCTGTTTTTT.

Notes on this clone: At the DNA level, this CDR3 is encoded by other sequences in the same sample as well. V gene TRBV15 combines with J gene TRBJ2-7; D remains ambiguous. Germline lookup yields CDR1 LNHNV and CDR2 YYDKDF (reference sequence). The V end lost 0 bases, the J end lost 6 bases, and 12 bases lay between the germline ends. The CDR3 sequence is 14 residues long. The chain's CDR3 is CATSRDPGAGEQYF. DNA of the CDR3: TGTGCCACCAGCAGAGATCCCGGAGCTGGCGAGCAGTACTTC.

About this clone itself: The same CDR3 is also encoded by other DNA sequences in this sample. The CDR3 is CATSRDRGYEQYF. The DNA of the CDR3 is TGTGCCACCAGCAGAGACCGGGGCTACGAGCAGTACTTC. This rearrangement joins TRBV15 to TRBJ2-7; possible D gene TRBD2, 5 bases. The germline gives CDR1 LNHNV, CDR2 YYDKDF (reference sequence). The CDR3 is made up of 13 amino acids. V shed 0 bases and J shed 3 bases, with 6 bases lying between them.

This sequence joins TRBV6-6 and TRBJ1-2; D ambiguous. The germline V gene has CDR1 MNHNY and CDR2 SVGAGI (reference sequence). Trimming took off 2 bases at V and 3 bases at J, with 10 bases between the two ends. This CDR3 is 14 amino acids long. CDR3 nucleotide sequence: TGTGCCAGCAGTTACACGGACTCTTACTATGGCTACACCTTC. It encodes CASSYTDSYYGYTF.

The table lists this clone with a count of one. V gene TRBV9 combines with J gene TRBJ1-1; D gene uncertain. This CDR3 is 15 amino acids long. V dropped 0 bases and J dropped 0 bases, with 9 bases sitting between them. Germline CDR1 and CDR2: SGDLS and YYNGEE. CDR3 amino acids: CASSVGVFMNTEAFF. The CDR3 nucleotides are TGTGCCAGCAGCGTAGGGGTCTTCATGAACACTGAAGCTTTCTTT.

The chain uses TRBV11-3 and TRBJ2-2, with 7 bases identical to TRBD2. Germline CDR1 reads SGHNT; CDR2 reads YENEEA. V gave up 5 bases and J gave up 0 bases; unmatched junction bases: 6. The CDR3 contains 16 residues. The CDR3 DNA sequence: TGTGCCAGCAGCCTGCCGACTAGCACGAACACCGGGGAGCTGTTTTTT. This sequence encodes CASSLPTSTNTGELFF.

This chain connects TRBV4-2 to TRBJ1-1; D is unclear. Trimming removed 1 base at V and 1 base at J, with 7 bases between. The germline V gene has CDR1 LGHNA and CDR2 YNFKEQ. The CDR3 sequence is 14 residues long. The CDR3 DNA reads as TGTGCCAGCAGCCAAGTCGAGGGGAACACTGAAGCTTTCTTT. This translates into CASSQVEGNTEAFF.

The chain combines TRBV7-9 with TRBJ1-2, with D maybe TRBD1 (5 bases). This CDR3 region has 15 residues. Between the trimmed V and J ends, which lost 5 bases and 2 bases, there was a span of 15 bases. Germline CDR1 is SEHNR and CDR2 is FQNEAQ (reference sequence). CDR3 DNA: TGTGCCAGCAGCCGCGGGACGGGTGACAACTATGGCTACACCTTC. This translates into CASSRGTGDNYGYTF.

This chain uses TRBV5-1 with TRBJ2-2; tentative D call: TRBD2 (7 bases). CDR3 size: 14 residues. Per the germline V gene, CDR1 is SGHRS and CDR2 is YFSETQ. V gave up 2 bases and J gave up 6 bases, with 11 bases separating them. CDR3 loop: CASSFPGGPGELFF. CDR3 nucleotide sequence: TGCGCCAGCAGCTTCCCCGGGGGGCCCGGGGAGCTGTTTTTT.

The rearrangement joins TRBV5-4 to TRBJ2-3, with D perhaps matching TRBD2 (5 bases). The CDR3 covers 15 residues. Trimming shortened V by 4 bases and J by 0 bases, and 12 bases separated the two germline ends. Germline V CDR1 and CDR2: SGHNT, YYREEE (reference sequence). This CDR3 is CASSPKGRSTDTQYF. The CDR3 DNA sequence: TGTGCCAGCAGCCCCAAAGGGAGAAGCACAGATACGCAGTATTTT.

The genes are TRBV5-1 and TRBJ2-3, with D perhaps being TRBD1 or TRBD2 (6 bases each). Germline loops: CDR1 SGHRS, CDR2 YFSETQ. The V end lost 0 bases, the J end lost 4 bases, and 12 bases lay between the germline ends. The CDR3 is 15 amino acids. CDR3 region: CASSLEGQRADTQYF. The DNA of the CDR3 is TGCGCCAGCAGCTTGGAAGGACAGCGGGCAGATACGCAGTATTTT.

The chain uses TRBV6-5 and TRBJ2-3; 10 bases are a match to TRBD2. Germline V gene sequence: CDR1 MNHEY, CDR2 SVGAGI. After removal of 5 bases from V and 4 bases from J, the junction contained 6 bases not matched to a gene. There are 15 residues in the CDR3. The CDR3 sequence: CASSTSGRGADTQYF. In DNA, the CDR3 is TGTGCCAGCAGTACCAGCGGGAGGGGCGCAGATACGCAGTATTTT.

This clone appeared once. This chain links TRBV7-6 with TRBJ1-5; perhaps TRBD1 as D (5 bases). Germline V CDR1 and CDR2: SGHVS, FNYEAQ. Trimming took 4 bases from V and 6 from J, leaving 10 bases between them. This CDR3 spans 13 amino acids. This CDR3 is CASSSGPPQPQHF. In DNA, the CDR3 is TGTGCCAGCAGCTCAGGGCCCCCTCAGCCCCAGCATTTT. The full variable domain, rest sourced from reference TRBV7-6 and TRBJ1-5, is GAGVSQSPRYKVTKRGQDVALRCDPISGHVSLYWYRQALGQGPEFLTYFNYEAQQDKSGLPNDRFSAERPEGSISTLTIQRTEQRDSAMYRCASSSGPPQPQHFGDGTRLSIL.

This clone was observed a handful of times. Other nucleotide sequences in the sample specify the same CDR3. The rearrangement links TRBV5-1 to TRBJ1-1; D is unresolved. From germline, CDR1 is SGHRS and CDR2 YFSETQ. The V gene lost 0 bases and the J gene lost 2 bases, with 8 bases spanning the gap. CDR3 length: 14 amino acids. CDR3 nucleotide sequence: TGCGCCAGCAGCTTGGAGGTAGCTAACACTGAAGCTTTCTTT. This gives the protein CASSLEVANTEAFF.

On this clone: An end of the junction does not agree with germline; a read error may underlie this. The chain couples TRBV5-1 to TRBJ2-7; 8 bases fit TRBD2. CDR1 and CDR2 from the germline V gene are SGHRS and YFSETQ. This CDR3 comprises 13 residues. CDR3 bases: TGCGCCAGCAGCTTGGCCGGGCGGGAGGACGCCTTCTTC. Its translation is CASSLAGREDAFF.

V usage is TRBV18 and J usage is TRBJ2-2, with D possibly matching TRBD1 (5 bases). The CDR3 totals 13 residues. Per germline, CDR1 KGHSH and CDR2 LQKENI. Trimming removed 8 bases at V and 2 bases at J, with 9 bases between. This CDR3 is CASTGNNTGELFF. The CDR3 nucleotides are TGTGCCAGCACAGGCAACAACACCGGGGAGCTGTTTTTT.

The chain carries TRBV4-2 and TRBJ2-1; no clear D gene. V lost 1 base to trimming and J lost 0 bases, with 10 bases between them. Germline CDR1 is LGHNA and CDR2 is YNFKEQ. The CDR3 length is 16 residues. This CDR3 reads CASSQGAVSSYNEQFF. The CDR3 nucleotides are TGTGCCAGCAGCCAAGGGGCGGTAAGCTCCTACAATGAGCAGTTCTTC.

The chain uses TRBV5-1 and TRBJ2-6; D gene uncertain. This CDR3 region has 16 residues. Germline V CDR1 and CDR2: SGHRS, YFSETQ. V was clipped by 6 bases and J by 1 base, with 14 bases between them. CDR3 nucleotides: TGCGCCAGCACCGGAGTGTTTAGATCTGGGGCCAACGTCCTGACTTTC. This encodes CASTGVFRSGANVLTF.

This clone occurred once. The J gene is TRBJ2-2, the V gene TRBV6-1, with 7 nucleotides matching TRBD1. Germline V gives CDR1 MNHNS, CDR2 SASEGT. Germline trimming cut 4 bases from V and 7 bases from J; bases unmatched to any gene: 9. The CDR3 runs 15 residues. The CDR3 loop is CASSGRQGLIGELFF. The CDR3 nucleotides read TGTGCCAGCAGTGGGCGACAGGGATTGATCGGGGAGCTGTTTTTT.

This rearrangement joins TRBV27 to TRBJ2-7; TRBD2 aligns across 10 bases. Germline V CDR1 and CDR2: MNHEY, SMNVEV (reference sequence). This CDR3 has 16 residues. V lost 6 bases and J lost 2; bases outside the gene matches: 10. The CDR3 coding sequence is TGTGCCAGCAGAAGACTCGGACTAGCGGTAGCCTACGAGCAGTACTTC. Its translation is CASRRLGLAVAYEQYF.

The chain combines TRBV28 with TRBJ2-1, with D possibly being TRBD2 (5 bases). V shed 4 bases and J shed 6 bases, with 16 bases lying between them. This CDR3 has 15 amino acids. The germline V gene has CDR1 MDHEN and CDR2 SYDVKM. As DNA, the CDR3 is TGTGCCAGCAGTTCCCCGGGTTCGGGGTCCAATGAGCAGTTCTTC. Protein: CASSSPGSGSNEQFF.

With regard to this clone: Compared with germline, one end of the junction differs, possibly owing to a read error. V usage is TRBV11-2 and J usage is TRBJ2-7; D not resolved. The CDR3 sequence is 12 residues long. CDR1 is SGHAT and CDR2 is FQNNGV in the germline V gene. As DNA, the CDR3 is TGTGCCAGCAGCTCGGACGGCCTAAGTCATCCATTC. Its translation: CASSSDGLSHPF.

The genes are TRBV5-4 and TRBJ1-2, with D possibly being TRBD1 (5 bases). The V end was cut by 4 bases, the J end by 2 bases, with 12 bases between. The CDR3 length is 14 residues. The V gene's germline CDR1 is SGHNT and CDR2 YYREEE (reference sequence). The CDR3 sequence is CASSSSTANYGYTF. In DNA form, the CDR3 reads TGTGCCAGCAGCAGCTCGACAGCCAACTATGGCTACACCTTC.

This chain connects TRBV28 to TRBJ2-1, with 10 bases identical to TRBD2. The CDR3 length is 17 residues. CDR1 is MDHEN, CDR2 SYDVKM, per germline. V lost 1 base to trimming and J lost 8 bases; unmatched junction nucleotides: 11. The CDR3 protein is CASSLSLLAGAGYEQFF. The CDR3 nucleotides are TGTGCCAGCAGTTTATCCCTCCTAGCGGGAGCGGGCTATGAGCAGTTCTTC.

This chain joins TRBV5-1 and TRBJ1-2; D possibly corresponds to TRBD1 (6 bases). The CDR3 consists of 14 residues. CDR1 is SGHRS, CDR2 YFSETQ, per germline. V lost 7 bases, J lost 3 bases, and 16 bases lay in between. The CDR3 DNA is TGCGCCAGCGGGACAAATCCCGGGGACTATGGCTACACCTTC. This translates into CASGTNPGDYGYTF.

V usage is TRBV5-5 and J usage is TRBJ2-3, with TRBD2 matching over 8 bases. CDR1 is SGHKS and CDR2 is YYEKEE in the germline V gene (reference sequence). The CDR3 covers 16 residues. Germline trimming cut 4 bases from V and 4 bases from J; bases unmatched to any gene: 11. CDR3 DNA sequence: TGTGCCAGCAGCAAAAGCGGGAGCTTTCCCCCAGATACGCAGTATTTT. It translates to CASSKSGSFPPDTQYF.

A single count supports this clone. The CDR3 sequence: CASSDQGSEPQHF. The DNA for the CDR3 is TGTGCCAGCAGCGACCAGGGTTCGGAGCCCCAGCATTTT. This chain connects TRBV7-2 to TRBJ1-5, with a weak D call TRBD1 (5 bases). CDR1 is SGHTA, CDR2 FQGNSA, per germline. The CDR3 spans 13 residues. V lost 5 bases, J lost 8 bases, and 13 bases lay in between.

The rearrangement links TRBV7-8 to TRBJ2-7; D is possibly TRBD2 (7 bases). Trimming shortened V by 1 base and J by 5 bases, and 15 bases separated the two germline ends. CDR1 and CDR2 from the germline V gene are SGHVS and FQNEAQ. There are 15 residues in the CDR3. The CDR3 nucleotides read TGTGCCAGCAGCTTAGAGGGGTCGGGGGGCGACGAGCAGTACTTC. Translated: CASSLEGSGGDEQYF.

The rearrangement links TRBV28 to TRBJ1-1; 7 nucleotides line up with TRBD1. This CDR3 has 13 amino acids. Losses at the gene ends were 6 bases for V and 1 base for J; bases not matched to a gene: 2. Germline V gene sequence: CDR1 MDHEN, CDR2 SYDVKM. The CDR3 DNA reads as TGTGCCAGCAGAAGACAGGGGAACACTGAAGCTTTCTTT. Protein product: CASRRQGNTEAFF.

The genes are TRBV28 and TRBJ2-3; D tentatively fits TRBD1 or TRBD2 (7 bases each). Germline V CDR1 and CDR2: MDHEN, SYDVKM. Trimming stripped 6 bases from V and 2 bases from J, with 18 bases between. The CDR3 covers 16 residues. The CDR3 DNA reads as TGTGCCAGCAGAACTAACAGGGGAGGGTACACAGATACGCAGTATTTT. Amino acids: CASRTNRGGYTDTQYF.